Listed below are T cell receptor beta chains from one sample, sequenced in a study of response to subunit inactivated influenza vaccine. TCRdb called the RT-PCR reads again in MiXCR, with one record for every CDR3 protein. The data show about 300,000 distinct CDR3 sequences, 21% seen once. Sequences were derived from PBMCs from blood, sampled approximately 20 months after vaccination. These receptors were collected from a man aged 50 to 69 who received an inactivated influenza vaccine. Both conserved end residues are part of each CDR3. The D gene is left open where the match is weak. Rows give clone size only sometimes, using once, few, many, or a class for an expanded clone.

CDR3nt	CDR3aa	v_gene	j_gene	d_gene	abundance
TGTGCCAGCACCGAACCCAGGGGAGAGACCCAGTACTTC	CASTEPRGETQYF	TRBV6-6	TRBJ2-5	NA	NA
TGTGCCAGCAGGATGGAAGCAGCTAACTATGGCTACACCTTC	CASRMEAANYGYTF	TRBV4-2	TRBJ1-2	NA	few
TGTGCCACCAGTGAACGGCAGGGTGGCGCCGGGGAGCTGTTTTTT	CATSERQGGAGELFF	TRBV24-1	TRBJ2-2	NA	NA
TGTGCCAGCAGCCCGCGAGGCCGGCTCACTATGAACACTGAAGCTTTCTTT	CASSPRGRLTMNTEAFF	TRBV11-2	TRBJ1-1	NA	NA
TGTGCCAGCAGCCTCGGTGGACCTTTGAACACTGAAGCTTTCTTT	CASSLGGPLNTEAFF	TRBV27	TRBJ1-1	NA	many
TGTGCCAGCAGCTTAGATCCCATGATAGATACGCAGTATTTT	CASSLDPMIDTQYF	TRBV7-8	TRBJ2-3	NA	many
TGTGCCAGCAGTCCAGGACGGTCGTATCAGCCCCAGCATTTT	CASSPGRSYQPQHF	TRBV12-3/TRBV12-4	TRBJ1-5	NA	many
TGCGCCAGCAGCCAAGACAGGGTTCCCCCGAACACCGGGGAGCTGTTTTTT	CASSQDRVPPNTGELFF	TRBV4-3	TRBJ2-2	NA	many
TGTGCCAGCAGCTCAGGGGGCTTTGCCTATGGCTACACCTTC	CASSSGGFAYGYTF	TRBV28	TRBJ1-2	TRBD1	NA
TGTGCCAGTAGCCCGGATAGACAGCCCCAGCATTTT	CASSPDRQPQHF	TRBV19	TRBJ1-5	NA	many
TGCAGTGCTCAACAGGCTAACTATGGCTACACCTTC	CSAQQANYGYTF	TRBV20-1	TRBJ1-2	NA	NA
TGCGCCAGCAGCACCTTACTAGCGGGAGGGGATGAGCAGTTCTTC	CASSTLLAGGDEQFF	TRBV5-1	TRBJ2-1	TRBD2	NA
TGTGCCAGCAGTTTGGAAGAGCAACGCAATCAGCCCCAGCATTTT	CASSLEEQRNQPQHF	TRBV2	TRBJ1-5	NA	NA
TGTGCCAGCCGGACGGGTCGAAACACCGGGGAGCTGTTTTTT	CASRTGRNTGELFF	TRBV28	TRBJ2-2	NA	NA
TGCGCCAGCAGCCAAGATCACGGTAGTACCGGGGAGCTGTTTTTT	CASSQDHGSTGELFF	TRBV4-3	TRBJ2-2	NA	NA
TGCAGTGCTACCCCCCGGGGGCGCTCTACTGAAGCTTTCTTT	CSATPRGRSTEAFF	TRBV20-1	TRBJ1-1	NA	many
TGCGCCAGCAGCCAAGAGAGACAGGCTGAAGCTTTCTTT	CASSQERQAEAFF	TRBV4-1	TRBJ1-1	NA	NA
TGCAGTGCTAGGGGGCTCTCTGGGGCCAACGTCCTGACTTTC	CSARGLSGANVLTF	TRBV20-1	TRBJ2-6	NA	NA
TGTGCCAGCAGCCCCTGGGGACTCCTGGAGGCAGATACGCAGTATTTT	CASSPWGLLEADTQYF	TRBV7-8	TRBJ2-3	NA	few
TGCGCCAGCACCCAAGGGGCGGGCTGGGCCACTGAAGCTTTCTTT	CASTQGAGWATEAFF	TRBV5-1	TRBJ1-1	NA	many
TGTGCCAGCAGTTTATCCCCCCTAGTTCGCACCTACAATGAGCAGTTCTTC	CASSLSPLVRTYNEQFF	TRBV27	TRBJ2-1	NA	NA
TGTGCCAGCAGCTTAGGGGCGGGGGGGATCACCGGGGAGCTGTTTTTT	CASSLGAGGITGELFF	TRBV7-8	TRBJ2-2	TRBD2	few
TGTGCCAGCGGATCACTCTGGGCTAGCGGGAACAATGAGCAGTTCTTC	CASGSLWASGNNEQFF	TRBV28	TRBJ2-1	TRBD2	few
TGCAGTGCCAGTGGGGGGATCTACGAGCAGTACTTC	CSASGGIYEQYF	TRBV20-1	TRBJ2-7	NA	NA
TGCAGCGTTGGTTGGGGTCCCGACGAGCAGTACTTC	CSVGWGPDEQYF	TRBV29-1	TRBJ2-7	NA	few
TGTGCCAGCAGTTTTGAGGTAACTGGAAACACCATATATTTT	CASSFEVTGNTIYF	TRBV12-3/TRBV12-4	TRBJ1-3	NA	few
TGCGCCAGCAGCTTGGTGTTAGAGGCAGATACGCAGTATTTT	CASSLVLEADTQYF	TRBV5-1	TRBJ2-3	NA	NA
TGTGCCAGCAGCTTAGCGGGACTCACGACCGGGATCAATCAGCCCCAGCATTTT	CASSLAGLTTGINQPQHF	TRBV7-8	TRBJ1-5	NA	many
TGTGCCAGCAGTGACTGGAGTTATGGATACAATGAGCAGTTCTTC	CASSDWSYGYNEQFF	TRBV25-1	TRBJ2-1	NA	once
TGTGCCAGCAGTCTAAATTCACCCCTCCACTTT	CASSLNSPLHF	TRBV12-3/TRBV12-4	TRBJ1-6	NA	NA
TGCGCCAGCAGCCAAGAGATACGGGAACACGCCGGACATGGCTACACCTTC	CASSQEIREHAGHGYTF	TRBV4-3	TRBJ1-2	NA	many
TGTGCCAGCAGCTTAGTCCACACCGGGGAGCTGTTTTTT	CASSLVHTGELFF	TRBV7-2	TRBJ2-2	NA	few
TGTGCCAGCAGAGTACACCAAAGGGATGGCTACACCTTC	CASRVHQRDGYTF	TRBV6-1	TRBJ1-2	NA	few
TGTGCCATCAGTGAGGTCCTGTTTGCGGGACAGAAAGATTATGGCTACACCTTC	CAISEVLFAGQKDYGYTF	TRBV10-3	TRBJ1-2	TRBD1	NA
TGTGCCTGGAGTCTCACGGACTGGACGGGACCTGGAAACACCATATATTTT	CAWSLTDWTGPGNTIYF	TRBV30	TRBJ1-3	NA	few
TGTGCCAGCAGTTTAGCCGAGGGGGCGCGAGAGCAGTACTTC	CASSLAEGAREQYF	TRBV12-3/TRBV12-4	TRBJ2-7	TRBD1	NA
TGCAGTGCTACACACCACCTTGGAGCTTTCTTT	CSATHHLGAFF	TRBV20-1	TRBJ1-1	NA	NA
TGTGCCAGTAGTATTGGACGACGTAATCCCTACAATGAGCAGTTCTTC	CASSIGRRNPYNEQFF	TRBV19	TRBJ2-1	NA	NA
TGTGCCAGCAGTAGGGGACCTTTGAACACTGAAGCTTTCTTT	CASSRGPLNTEAFF	TRBV27	TRBJ1-1	NA	NA
TGTGCCAGCAGCCCGACTAGCGGGGGGAGAGAGCAGTTCTTC	CASSPTSGGREQFF	TRBV12-3/TRBV12-4	TRBJ2-1	TRBD2	NA
TGTGCCAGCAGCCAAGCCCCGGGACAAAAAGCCAAAAACATTCAGTACTTC	CASSQAPGQKAKNIQYF	TRBV4-2	TRBJ2-4	NA	few
TGTGCCAGCAGTCCCGGCCCTGTAGAAAAACTGTTTTTT	CASSPGPVEKLFF	TRBV6-6	TRBJ1-4	NA	NA
TGTGCCATCAGTGAGTTGAGGGAGACCCAGTACTTC	CAISELRETQYF	TRBV10-3	TRBJ2-5	NA	NA
TGTGCCAGCAGTTATATCCCCGGGAGCTCCTACGAGCAGTACTTC	CASSYIPGSSYEQYF	TRBV6-2/TRBV6-3	TRBJ2-7	NA	few
TGTGCCAGCAGCTCGGGACAGGGGGGGTTGGACATTCAGTACTTC	CASSSGQGGLDIQYF	TRBV12-3/TRBV12-4	TRBJ2-4	TRBD1	few
TGCGCCAGCAGCCCCAACGGACGAGAAGAAAAACTGTTTTTT	CASSPNGREEKLFF	TRBV4-3	TRBJ1-4	NA	NA
TGTGCCAGTAGTCCCACGTTGGGCAGGGGATACGAGCAGTACTTC	CASSPTLGRGYEQYF	TRBV19	TRBJ2-7	NA	once
TGCAGTGCTAGAACAGGGAGCCGCTATGGCTACACCTTC	CSARTGSRYGYTF	TRBV20-1	TRBJ1-2	NA	few
TGTGCCAGCAGCCCTAGAAGGTCCTACGAGCAGTACTTC	CASSPRRSYEQYF	TRBV7-2	TRBJ2-7	NA	NA
TGCGCCAGCAGCTTGGGTTCGGGACACAATCCCCACGAGCAGTACTTC	CASSLGSGHNPHEQYF	TRBV5-1	TRBJ2-7	NA	many
TGTGCCAGCAGCCAGGCTAGAACAGATACGCAGTATTTT	CASSQARTDTQYF	TRBV3-1	TRBJ2-3	NA	NA